Sequencing of this T cell receptor (beta chain) was carried out in a study of metastatic and nonmetastatic thyroid tumors. This clone was observed at least ten times. No treatment of any kind had been given to any patient before thyroid surgery. TCRdb reanalyzed the PCR reads with MiXCR. The sample lists tens of thousands of clones; less than 20% were seen once. Germline CDR1 reads LGHDT; CDR2 reads YNNKEL (reference sequence). Trimming took 3 bases from V and 10 from J, leaving 12 bases between them. The CDR3 extends over 12 amino acids. The TCR originated in a female donor with papillary thyroid cancer or a benign thyroid nodule (not recorded which). Some clones in this sample may be carry-over from other donors' samples. Material for sequencing was blood. This chain joins TRBV3-1 and TRBJ1-1; D is possibly TRBD1 (5 bases). CDR3 in amino acids: CASSQGVLAAFF. CDR3 coding DNA: TGTGCCAGCAGCCAGGGGGTTCTTGCAGCTTTCTTT.